This T cell receptor beta chain was obtained from a study of regulatory T cells in long-lasting Graves disease (dated by TCRdb to the early 2020s). About the full investigation: In the newly diagnosed Graves' disease group, patients had been taking antithyroid drugs for less than 3 months. Patients with persistent Graves' disease were compared with patients with newly diagnosed Graves' disease using TCR sequencing and RNA sequencing of peripheral blood. TCR sequencing covered around 13 persistent and 20 or so newly diagnosed Graves' disease patients, some 33 samples in total. The study was registered as a clinical trial and conducted in China.

Receptor libraries were prepared by multiplex PCR. Sequencing was carried out with an Illumina HiSeq 4000. TCR beta libraries were built with iRepertoire HTBI primers and Arm-PCR amplification of CDR3 regions. Before sequencing, the PCR products went through gel purification. As for the authors' bioinformatics: A total of under 80 TRBV and 14 TRBJ segments were identified across samples and were used for gene usage analysis of CDR3 amino acid clonotypes. Filtered high-quality paired reads were merged into contigs using COPE and FqMerger. BLAST was used to align contigs to IMGT TRBV, TRBD and TRBJ reference genes, and CDR3 was defined according to IMGT. Highly expanded clones were defined as clonotypes with a frequency above 0.1%. Shannon entropy served as the measure of repertoire diversity, while the Gini coefficient captured V-J evenness. Clonotypes shared by more than one individual were considered public. TCRdb reanalyzed the raw reads on its own, using fastp at Q25 for trimming and MiXCR for clone calling, and kept in-frame beta chains. One record per CDR3 amino acid sequence lists the most common genes and DNA. These V and J calls originate from TCRdb's pipeline instead of the authors' own analysis. The sample table lists hundreds of thousands of distinct CDR3 sequences, roughly 12% of them with a count of one. The ten most abundant clones make up over 7.5% of the sample.

The germline V gene (reference sequence) sets CDR1 to WNHNN and CDR2 to SYGVQD. Germline trimming amounts to 4 bases on V and 5 bases on J, with 8 as the count of junction bases outside the gene matches. The CDR3 starts with the cysteine, ends with the phenylalanine, and has 15 residues. Left in the record is the CDR3 DNA by itself, 45 bases read in frame from the first base. The time point label for this specimen denotes: newly diagnosed GD, antithyroid drugs for less than 3 months. For both TCR sequencing and RNA sequencing, RNA was extracted from PBMCs in TRIzol. The diagnosis of Graves' disease was made according to American Thyroid Association guidelines. Patients for the study were recruited at an endocrinology department in Xi'an, China. Each patient gave approximately 9 milliliters of peripheral blood, collected in an EDTA anticoagulant tube. Ficoll Paque Plus density gradient separation was used to isolate PBMCs, and no further T cell sorting was done. An Agilent 2100 Bioanalyzer and agarose gel were used to check RNA quality, and a NanoDrop 2000 was used to measure RNA concentration.

This clonotype was seen at least ten times. Its antigen has not been determined. There are no base qualities to consult, and no much larger clone falls within one base. Overall results and qualifications from the work: A larger number of public clonotypes was shared among persistent patients (more than 2,500) than among newly diagnosed patients (around 970). As a limitation, the authors acknowledged that the small sample size may reduce accuracy. Persistent disease showed preferential use of TRBV28, TRBJ1-2 and TRBJ2-5, whereas newly diagnosed disease favored TRBV20-1 and TRBJ2-1. Peripheral blood alone was examined, since thyroid tissue, which constituted the primary lesion, could not be accessed. Compared with newly diagnosed patients, persistent Graves' disease patients had lower TCR Shannon entropy and fewer highly expanded clones, which suggests clonal expansion. Only the TCR beta chain was sequenced and analyzed.

These data were also filed under a second study, of T cells in Graves' hyperthyroidism and ophthalmopathy. The second study's paper adds: A patient counted as having stable Graves' hyperthyroidism if no progression to ophthalmopathy occurred over 18 months of follow-up. Hyperthyroidism patients were newly diagnosed, had a disease duration of under 2 months, and were aged 18 to 65 years. Exclusion was applied to patients with uncontrolled infections, other autoimmune diseases, pregnancy or lactation. Diagnoses were established on the basis of clinical symptoms, serum thyroxine and TRAb, thyroid ultrasound, and orbital computed tomography. The TCR CDR3 was subjected to a first round of RT-PCR using the HTBI primer set and the Qiagen OneStep RT-PCR kit. Most expanded thyroid clonotypes (frequency above 0.001) were also detected in blood, suggesting blood repertoires may reflect thyroid immune responses. A 13 V-J signature model separated ophthalmopathy from stable hyperthyroidism, with around 90% sensitivity and roughly 81% specificity in cross-validation and 80%/75% in testing. In validation, the model predicted progression to ophthalmopathy with roughly 66% sensitivity and around 72% specificity, a median of about six months before onset. A discovery cohort of fewer than 110 patients, approximately 44 with Graves' ophthalmopathy and over 55 with stable Graves' hyperthyroidism, was used to find distinguishing TCR V-J signatures. Prospective prediction of ophthalmopathy was tested in an independent validation cohort consisting of some 18 hyperthyroidism patients and some 17 patients who later progressed to ophthalmopathy. The approximately 97 discovery patients were randomly divided into training and test sets at a 7:3 ratio. The study also compared thyroid tissue and blood T-cell repertoires from roughly six Graves' hyperthyroidism patients. Following sampling, methimazole starting at 30 mg daily was given to hyperthyroidism patients, and high-dose intravenous methylprednisolone was given to ophthalmopathy patients. A second multiplex PCR round built the libraries, followed by size selection and purification. Libraries were sequenced paired-end with 100 bp reads on an Illumina HiSeq2000. Raw data were processed with SOAPnuke, discarding reads with adapters, uncalled bases, mean Phred below 15, or no exact constant-primer or identifier match. High-quality paired reads were merged using COPE v1.2.5, and each unique nucleotide sequence was defined as a clonotype. MiTCR v1.1 was used to align the clonotypes against IMGT TRBV, TRBD and TRBJ reference segments. Only V-J combinations with frequency above 0.0001, covering about 99% of repertoires, were analysed. A TCS score was defined as the ratio between F50 (clonal expansion) and ExV (chaos), using BLOSUM62-based TCRdist between CDR3 peptides within each V-J. Welch's t-statistics and random forest reduced roughly 500 V-J features to some 14, which were used in a naive Bayes classifier (R e1071). No statistical method was used to fix the sample size in advance, and group allocation was not hidden from the investigators. The paper reports TCR Vbeta CDR3 sequencing of approximately 140 peripheral blood samples: 43 ophthalmopathy, roughly 74 hyperthyroidism and 17 progressor patients.

This sequence was found in a man younger than 45 with Graves disease. Donor details come from another sample of the same person, matched by shared clones. The rearrangement joined TRBV10-1 to TRBJ2-1, with 7 middle bases fitting TRBD2. The sequencing used peripheral blood mononuclear cells (PBMCs), collected at new diagnosis, from a patient treated with antithyroid drugs. At the DNA level, the sequence is TGCGCCAGCAGTGGACGGGACTATTCCAACAATGAGCAGTTCTTC. Its protein product is CASSGRDYSNNEQFF.